Listed below are T cell receptor beta chains from one sample, sequenced in a study of T cell responses to AZD1222 COVID-19 vaccine. Some clones are missing from TCRdb's copy, which holds only in-frame ones; the method was immunoSEQ multiplex PCR. The sample contains approximately 150,000 clones, about nine tenths of which appear only once. The sequencing here drew on peripheral blood, taken 28 days after the second AZD1222 dose. The origin of the receptors is an adult who received the AZD1222 COVID-19 vaccine. Each CDR3 is given with its conserved first and last residue. D genes are given only for firm matches. Clone size, where shown, is once, few, many, or a class for clones that have expanded.

TGTGCCAGCAGACGAGATCCTAGCAATCAGCCCCAGCATTTT | CASRRDPSNQPQHF | NA | NA | TRBV6-5 | 14 | TRBJ1-5
TGCGCCAGCAGCCAAAAAGGTATTAGCACAGATACGCAGTATTTT | CASSQKGISTDTQYF | NA | NA | TRBV4-1 | 15 | TRBJ2-3
TGTGCCAGTAGTATGACTAGCGGGATCTCCTACAATGAGCAGTTCTTC | CASSMTSGISYNEQFF | NA | TRBD2 | TRBV19 | 16 | TRBJ2-1
TGCAGCGTTACAGGCGCCGATGAAAAACTGTTTTTT | CSVTGADEKLFF | NA | NA | TRBV29-1 | 12 | TRBJ1-4
TGCGCCAGCAGCCAGGGTATTGGGGGCCTCAATGAGCCCCAGCATTTT | CASSQGIGGLNEPQHF | NA | NA | TRBV4-3 | 16 | TRBJ1-5
TGTGCCAGCAGCTTAGAGGCAGGGGTACTGGAGACCCAGTACTTC | CASSLEAGVLETQYF | NA | NA | TRBV7-9 | 15 | TRBJ2-5
TGCGCCAGCAGCCCGCGCTCTAGCGGGAGGACTACGAACACCGGGGAGCTGTTTTTT | CASSPRSSGRTTNTGELFF | once | TRBD2 | TRBV4-3 | 19 | TRBJ2-2
TGTGCCAGTAGTACCATCGAGGCAGGAGTAGAGACCCAGTACTTC | CASSTIEAGVETQYF | NA | NA | TRBV19 | 15 | TRBJ2-5
TGTGCCTGGAAACCTGGGTATAGCAATCAGCCCCAGCATTTT | CAWKPGYSNQPQHF | NA | NA | TRBV30 | 14 | TRBJ1-5
TGCGCCAGCAGCTTGATTCCCCCCTCCTCCTACAATGAGCAGTTCTTC | CASSLIPPSSYNEQFF | NA | NA | TRBV5-1 | 16 | TRBJ2-1
TGTGCCAGCAGTTATGACTGGAAAGAGACCCAGTACTTC | CASSYDWKETQYF | NA | NA | TRBV6-5 | 13 | TRBJ2-5
TGCAGCGCGAAGGGACAGGGGACCTACGAGCAGTACTTC | CSAKGQGTYEQYF | NA | TRBD1 | TRBV29-1 | 13 | TRBJ2-7
TGTGCCACCAGTGGAAGGGGTTCCGGGGAGCTGTTTTTT | CATSGRGSGELFF | NA | NA | TRBV24-1 | 13 | TRBJ2-2
TGTGCCAGTAGTGCGGCGGGAACGAACACCGGGGAGCTGTTTTTT | CASSAAGTNTGELFF | NA | NA | TRBV19 | 15 | TRBJ2-2
TGCGCCAGCAGCACGGGACAGGAGATCTATGGCTACACCTTC | CASSTGQEIYGYTF | NA | TRBD1 | TRBV5-1 | 14 | TRBJ1-2
TGTGCCAGCTCACCCATCCCACCCAGGGGGCGAACCCTCCAAGAGACCCAGTACTTC | CASSPIPPRGRTLQETQYF | NA | TRBD1 | TRBV18 | 19 | TRBJ2-5
TGTGCCAGCAGCCAAGATAGCGGAGAGCAGTTCTTC | CASSQDSGEQFF | NA | NA | TRBV3-1/TRBV3-2 | 12 | TRBJ2-1
TGCGCCAGCAAGGGACGGAATAGCAATCAGCCCCAGCATTTT | CASKGRNSNQPQHF | once | NA | TRBV10-2 | 14 | TRBJ1-5
TGCGCCAGCAGCCAAGGTACCCTCCGGAGCGGAGAGACCCAGTACTTC | CASSQGTLRSGETQYF | NA | NA | TRBV4-3 | 16 | TRBJ2-5
TGTGCCACCAGTCACCACACTGGGGCCAACGTCCTGACTTTC | CATSHHTGANVLTF | NA | NA | TRBV24-1 | 14 | TRBJ2-6
TGTGCCAGCAGCTTCCGGGGTAACTTAAGAGGGCATTTT | CASSFRGNLRGHF | NA | NA | TRBV5-8 | 13 | TRBJ1-5
TGCGCCAGCAGCCACCATATCCTGACTAGCGGGAGCGCCCTCTCCTACGAGCAGTACTTC | CASSHHILTSGSALSYEQYF | NA | TRBD2 | TRBV4-1 | 20 | TRBJ2-7
TGTGCCAGCAGTTTGGGACAGGGGACTGAAGCTTTCTTT | CASSLGQGTEAFF | NA | TRBD1 | TRBV12-3/TRBV12-4 | 13 | TRBJ1-1
TGTGCCAGCAGCCGAGCGGGGGCGAACGGGGAGCTGTTTTTT | CASSRAGANGELFF | NA | TRBD2 | TRBV3-1/TRBV3-2 | 14 | TRBJ2-2
TGTGCCAGCAGGGGCCCGGCACCCGATAGCAATCAGCCCCAGCATTTT | CASRGPAPDSNQPQHF | NA | NA | TRBV19 | 16 | TRBJ1-5
TGCGCCAGCAGCTTGGAGCGAGCCGGGGAGCTGTTTTTT | CASSLERAGELFF | NA | NA | TRBV5-1 | 13 | TRBJ2-2
TGTGCCAGCAGTGAGCCCCCAGGGTATTCTGGAAACACCATATATTTT | CASSEPPGYSGNTIYF | NA | NA | TRBV2 | 16 | TRBJ1-3
TGTGCCAGCAGTTCCCGTCTCGGAAGCGGGAAAGGGTACGAGCAGTACTTC | CASSSRLGSGKGYEQYF | NA | TRBD2 | TRBV28 | 17 | TRBJ2-7
TGTGCCTGGAGTAAGACAGGTTTAACCTATGGCTACACCTTC | CAWSKTGLTYGYTF | NA | NA | TRBV30 | 14 | TRBJ1-2
TGCGCCAGCAGCCCCCCCCGCGGGGACACCCAAGAGACCCAGTACTTC | CASSPPRGDTQETQYF | once | NA | TRBV5-1 | 16 | TRBJ2-5
TGTGCCAGCAGCCACAGGGTAGCTAGCACAGATACGCAGTATTTT | CASSHRVASTDTQYF | NA | NA | TRBV5-8 | 15 | TRBJ2-3
TGTGCCAGCAGTTACTTAGGGACAGTGAGGGGAGAGCAGTACTTC | CASSYLGTVRGEQYF | NA | TRBD1 | TRBV6-5 | 15 | TRBJ2-7
TGTGCCAGCAGCCAGCGAGGGACAGGGGGTAATCAGCCCCAGCATTTT | CASSQRGTGGNQPQHF | NA | TRBD1 | TRBV4-2 | 16 | TRBJ1-5
TGTGCCACCAGCCTCGAGGGAGGGGAAAAACTGTTTTTT | CATSLEGGEKLFF | NA | NA | TRBV24-1 | 13 | TRBJ1-4
TGTGCCAGTAGCCCCCGTCGCACTGAAGCTTTCTTT | CASSPRRTEAFF | NA | NA | TRBV19 | 12 | TRBJ1-1
TGTGCCAGCAGCCCACACCAGGGGGCTGAAGCTTTCTTT | CASSPHQGAEAFF | few | TRBD1 | TRBV11-2 | 13 | TRBJ1-1
TGTGCCAGCAGCTTCGGGGGTTCTAACTATGGCTACACCTTC | CASSFGGSNYGYTF | NA | NA | TRBV27 | 14 | TRBJ1-2
TGTGCCTCGGAAGGGATAGCCTATGGCTACACCTTC | CASEGIAYGYTF | NA | NA | TRBV28 | 12 | TRBJ1-2
TGCGCCAGCAGCCTCGGACAGGGAGGGAGTGAAAAACTGTTTTTT | CASSLGQGGSEKLFF | NA | TRBD1 | TRBV5-1 | 15 | TRBJ1-4
TGTGCCAGCAGCAGCCCGGGACAGGGAACAGATACGCAGTATTTT | CASSSPGQGTDTQYF | NA | TRBD1 | TRBV6-5 | 15 | TRBJ2-3
TGTGCCAGCAGCCAAGAATCCGGGTATCAGCCCCAGCATTTT | CASSQESGYQPQHF | NA | NA | TRBV3-1/TRBV3-2 | 14 | TRBJ1-5
TGTGCCTGGAGTGACTATAACACCGGGGAGCTGTTTTTT | CAWSDYNTGELFF | few | NA | TRBV30 | 13 | TRBJ2-2
TGTGCCAGCTCTCCGGGGACCGTGACCGGGGAGCTGTTTTTT | CASSPGTVTGELFF | NA | NA | TRBV18 | 14 | TRBJ2-2